A single T cell receptor (beta chain) is shown here with its context. In the study's own analysis: Reference gene primer amplification in the assay estimated nucleated cell counts. Sequenced by immunoSEQ multiplex PCR; TCRdb stores in-frame clones only, minus some. V and J calls and clone size are those listed in that table; D and trimming were worked out from the DNA. Of around 130,000 clones in the sample, 84% were seen once. These data are taken from a study of blood T cell repertoires in COVID-19. Across the whole study: Samples came from the United States, Italy and Spain, spanning acute and convalescent COVID-19.

The V gene lost 6 bases and the J gene lost 7 bases, with 13 bases spanning the gap. The CDR3 is 13 residues long. Germline assignment: CDR1 MNHEY and CDR2 SVGAGI. Cohorts were based on clinical histories the participants reported. The specimen was PBMCs or T cells enriched from blood (not recorded which). This TCR was recovered from a woman younger than 45 who had recovered from COVID-19. The rearrangement links TRBV6-5 to TRBJ1-5; unclear D gene. CDR3 loop: CASSLTIVQPQHF. The CDR3 DNA reads TGTGCCAGCAGCCTGACAATTGTCCAGCCCCAGCATTTT.